The entry below describes one TCR beta chain. The treatment was: over 15 received Ad26.COV2.S at low or high dose, single or two shots; several received placebo; per-sample allocation not given. Samples were taken on day 63 after the first vaccine or placebo injection. The data originate from a study of Ad26.COV2.S vaccination and SARS-CoV-2 variants. The overall study: Intramuscular Ad26.COV2.S doses were given once or twice, 56 days apart.

The CDR3 runs to 12 residues. CDR1 is GTSNPN and CDR2 is SVGIG in the germline V gene (reference sequence). V was pared by 1 base and J by 3 bases, with 6 bases between. TCRdb keeps only in-frame clones here, not all; method: immunoSEQ multiplex PCR. The table shows roughly 320,000 clones, with roughly 84% occurring only once. This receptor was obtained from a person between 18 and 60 years old who received the Ad26.COV2.S COVID-19 vaccine or a placebo. This specimen consisted of peripheral blood, obtained in a trial of Ad26.COV2.S vaccine versus placebo. The chain joins TRBV30 to TRBJ1-2, with D possibly TRBD1 on 6 matching bases. DNA of the CDR3: TGTGCCTGGAGTGGGACAGACTATGGCTACACCTTC. Translated: CAWSGTDYGYTF.